The T cell receptor beta chain described here comes from a study of T cells in Graves' hyperthyroidism and ophthalmopathy (dated 2019 in TCRdb). Context from the whole study: Peripheral blood samples were taken at initial diagnosis, before any treatment was given. TCR V-J signatures able to tell the groups apart were searched for in a discovery cohort of more than 90 patients, of whom more than 40 had Graves' ophthalmopathy and roughly 57 had stable Graves' hyperthyroidism. Whether ophthalmopathy could be predicted prospectively was tested in an independent validation cohort made up of some 20 hyperthyroidism patients plus 17 patients who later progressed to ophthalmopathy. The roughly 99 discovery patients were divided at random into training and test sets in a 7:3 ratio. Thyroid tissue and blood T-cell repertoires from over 5 Graves' hyperthyroidism patients were also compared in the study. Following sampling, methimazole starting at 30 mg daily was given to hyperthyroidism patients, and high-dose intravenous methylprednisolone was given to ophthalmopathy patients. TCR Vbeta CDR3 sequencing of 140 or so peripheral blood samples (over 40 ophthalmopathy, around 80 hyperthyroidism and roughly 17 progressor patients) is reported in the paper. What the authors observed across the whole study: A 13 V-J signature model separated ophthalmopathy from stable hyperthyroidism, with around 88% sensitivity and roughly 81% specificity in cross-validation and 80%/75% in testing. No statistical method was used to fix the sample size in advance, and group allocation was not hidden from the investigators. In validation, the model predicted progression to ophthalmopathy a median of about 6.5 months before onset, with about 67% sensitivity and 72.22% specificity. Most expanded thyroid clonotypes (frequency above 0.001) were also detected in blood, suggesting blood repertoires may reflect thyroid immune responses.

In the ophthalmopathy patients, disease was moderately to severely active, with a Clinical Activity Score of 3 or more, a NOSPECS grade of 4 or more, and a duration of less than 3 months. Patients with uncontrolled infections, other autoimmune diseases, pregnancy or lactation were excluded. Diagnoses were based on clinical symptoms, serum thyroxine and TRAb, thyroid ultrasound and orbital computed tomography. Ficoll-Paque density gradient centrifugation was used to isolate PBMCs from 9.5 to 10 ml of fresh peripheral blood. Total RNA was extracted with Trizol reagent, and quality was checked on an Agilent 2100 Bioanalyzer. TCR beta CDR3 regions were amplified from RNA transcripts. The first round of RT-PCR for the TCR CDR3 was performed with the HTBI primer set and the Qiagen OneStep RT-PCR kit. The libraries were constructed in a second round of multiplex PCR and then size-selected and purified. Libraries were sequenced paired-end with 100 bp reads on an Illumina HiSeq2000. The study's processing was this. SOAPnuke was used to process the raw data, with reads discarded if the reads contained adapters or uncalled bases, had a mean Phred below 15, or lacked an exact constant-primer or identifier match. COPE v1.2.5 was used to merge high-quality paired reads, and clonotypes were defined as unique nucleotide sequences. Clonotypes were aligned to IMGT TRBV, TRBD and TRBJ reference segments using MiTCR v1.1. Only V-J combinations with frequency above 0.0001, covering about 99% of repertoires, were analysed. A TCS score was defined as the ratio of F50 (clonal expansion) to E x V (chaos), with BLOSUM62-based TCRdist applied between CDR3 peptides within each V-J. Welch's t-statistics and random forest reduced 500 to 550 V-J features to under 15, which were used in a naive Bayes classifier (R e1071). The raw public reads went through TCRdb reprocessing: fastp at Q25, MiXCR clone calling, in-frame beta chains kept. Every distinct CDR3 protein forms one entry, paired with its most common genes and DNA. The V and J calls shown here were made by TCRdb, not taken from the authors' results. A total of fewer than 550,000 distinct CDR3 sequences appear in this sample, around 22% of them only once. The ten largest clones add up to 11% of the sample.

The sample holds many counts of this clonotype. Its binding antigen is unknown. Per-nucleotide qualities are absent, and no much larger clonotype sits a single base away. The source of this sequence is a woman aged 25 to 39 with Graves' ophthalmopathy. Sample: blood.

The nucleotide sequence reads TGTGCCAGCAGTGAGGGGAGAGCCTATGGCTACACCTTC. It codes for CASSEGRAYGYTF. The V and J segments used are TRBV27 and TRBJ1-2; perhaps TRBD1 is the D gene, with 5 bases matching. Trimming costs V 5 bases and J 4 bases, and their ends lie 11 bases apart. The germline V gene (reference sequence) specifies MNHEY as CDR1 and SMNVEV as CDR2. The CDR3 contains 13 residues, cysteine and phenylalanine counted. CDR3 DNA is the only sequence kept; it has 39 bases, read in frame from the first base.